The next 2 T cell receptor beta chains were all read from a single sample in a study of shared clonotypes between healthy human individuals. The protocol was immunoSEQ multiplex PCR, while the TCRdb copy is restricted to in-frame clones and leaves out a portion. The sample has roughly 700,000 clones; around 74% are singletons. Sequenced sample: memory CD4+ T cells sorted from blood. Noted subset: CD45RA-negative fraction. The source of these receptors is a woman in her twenties or thirties in good health.

The chain links TRBV28 to TRBJ2-1, with TRBD2 matching over 12 bases. The CDR3 consists of 17 residues. V dropped 6 bases and J dropped 9; count of bases not matched to a gene: 15. Germline CDR1 reads MDHEN; CDR2 reads SYDVKM. The CDR3: CASRRWLASGRASEQFF. The CDR3 nucleotides read TGTGCCAGCAGACGTTGGCTAGCTAGCGGGAGGGCCAGTGAGCAGTTCTTC.

In this sample, this clone turned up a few times. The chain carries TRBV6-6 and TRBJ1-1, with D uncertain. Germline V gene lookup returns CDR1 MNHNY and CDR2 SVGAGI (reference sequence). The CDR3 has 14 residues. V lost 6 bases and J 4 bases, leaving 15 bases between the germline ends. CDR3 sequence: CASSQGFGGTEAFF. The CDR3 DNA reads TGTGCCAGCAGCCAAGGGTTCGGAGGCACTGAAGCTTTCTTT.